This T cell receptor (beta chain) was recovered during a study of T cell responses to AZD1222 COVID-19 vaccine. General observations from the study: Rises in breadth and depth of Spike-specific TCRs came after two AZD1222 doses. The study found vaccine-associated CD4 TCRs spanning spike, dominant at 160-218 and 743-854.

The method was immunoSEQ multiplex PCR; TCRdb's version includes in-frame clones alone and lacks a portion of them. The repertoire holds under 120,000 clones, with around 94% as singletons. With regard to this clone: Its matching antigen is unknown.

Germline-derived CDR1 and CDR2 are LNHDA and SQIVND (reference sequence). The V and J ends lost 3 bases and 6 bases, in that order; junction bases with no gene match: 5. This CDR3 region has 15 residues. The sequences come from peripheral blood, collected on day 0 of AZD1222 vaccination. The TCR sequence derives from an adult in good health. The V and J genes are TRBV19 and TRBJ2-1; 10 positions agree with TRBD2. The CDR3 coding sequence is TGTGCCAGTAGTATTGGGTTAGCGGGGGGCAATGAGCAGTTCTTC. Protein sequence: CASSIGLAGGNEQFF.